The 32 T cell receptor beta chains below were found in one sample sequenced in a study of regulatory T cells in long-lasting Graves disease. Time point meaning: newly diagnosed GD, antithyroid drugs for less than 3 months. There was RNA extracted from PBMCs, and the TCR library was made from it. Through Arm-PCR of CDR3 regions and iRepertoire HTBI primers, TCR beta libraries were built. TCRdb analysed the multiplex PCR reads with MiXCR anew, one entry per CDR3 protein. Of roughly 440,000 distinct CDR3 sequences listed, around 15% were seen once; the top ten hold about 23%. The same data also went into a second study, on T cells in Graves' hyperthyroidism and ophthalmopathy.

The sample consisted of peripheral blood mononuclear cells (PBMCs), taken at new diagnosis, from a patient treated with antithyroid drugs. These TCRs come from a woman aged 18-29 years with Graves disease.

As concerns this clonotype: At one of its ends the junction is not consistent with the germline gene, which may arise from a read error. This sequence joins TRBV3-1 and TRBJ2-7; D is undetermined. Germline assignment: CDR1 LGHDT and CDR2 YNNKEL (reference sequence). The CDR3 has 13 residues. In DNA, the CDR3 is TGTGCGAGCAGCCAAGCAGCCGAAAGTAGGCAGTACTTC. As protein: CASSQAAESRQYF.

On this clonotype itself: Being one base from a much bigger clone, this may be a read error. The chain has TRBV7-2 and TRBJ2-3; possibly TRBD2 for D (5 bases). This CDR3 region has 14 residues. Per germline, CDR1 SGHTA and CDR2 FQGNSA. Deletions cut 7 bases from V and 13 bases from J, with 24 bases between. CDR3 bases: TGTGCCAGCACTCCGGGCCCTCAGGAGGTACGAGAGTATTTT. It specifies CASTPGPQEVREYF. The whole variable domain, filled in from reference TRBV7-2 and TRBJ2-3, reads GAGVSQSPSNKVTEKGKDVELRCDPISGHTALYWYRQSLGQGLEFLIYFQGNSAPDKSGLPSDRFSAERTGGSVSTLTIQRTQQEDSAVYLCASTPGPQEVREYFGPGTRLTVL.

Only a few counts were recorded for this clonotype. The chain is built from TRBV10-2 and TRBJ2-3, with 7 bases identical to TRBD2. Trimming removed 6 bases from V and 5 bases from J; junction bases left unmatched: 8. This CDR3 is built from 14 residues. Germline lookup yields CDR1 WSHSY and CDR2 SAAADI. The DNA of the CDR3 is TGCGCCAGCAGGGGACTAAGGGATAGAGATACGCAGTATTTT. It translates to CASRGLRDRDTQYF.

The sample holds many counts of this clonotype. This CDR3 is CASSQVDSNEQFF. For the CDR3, the DNA is TGCGCCAGCAGCCAAGTGGACAGCAATGAGCAGTTCTTC. This sequence joins TRBV4-1 and TRBJ2-1; D is possibly TRBD1 (6 bases). The germline V gene encodes CDR1 MGHRA and CDR2 YSYEKL. The CDR3 is 13 residues long. Trimming removed 1 base from V and 6 bases from J, with 7 bases in between.

The rearrangement joins TRBV9 to TRBJ2-1; either TRBD1 or TRBD2 may supply D (7 bases each). The CDR3 totals 16 residues. The germline CDR1 and CDR2 sequences are SGDLS and YYNGEE. The V and J ends lost 4 bases and 3 bases respectively, with 17 bases between them. The CDR3, as DNA: TGTGCCAGCAGCCCCCAGGGGGTAGCGGGCTACAATGAGCAGTTCTTC. The encoded protein is CASSPQGVAGYNEQFF.

This clonotype was observed a handful of times. This rearrangement joins TRBV12-3 or TRBV12-4 to TRBJ1-5, with unresolved D. The CDR3 is 15 residues long. Trimming took 1 base from V and 3 from J, leaving 10 bases between them. Written as DNA, the CDR3 is TGTGCCAGCAGTTTAGGCGTAGCTTTCAATCAGCCCCAGCATTTT. The encoded protein is CASSLGVAFNQPQHF.

The chain combines TRBV10-2 with TRBJ2-7; D may be TRBD2 (5 bases). CDR3 length: 13 amino acids. CDR1 is WSHSY, CDR2 SAAADI, per germline. V was clipped by 6 bases and J by 3 bases, with 12 bases between them. CDR3 sequence (DNA): TGCGCCAGCAGGAAGGACTGGGACTACGAGCAGTACTTC. It codes for CASRKDWDYEQYF.

This clonotype showed up many times. One end of the junction does not line up with germline, which may come from a read error. V usage is TRBV6-2 or TRBV6-3 and J usage is TRBJ1-1, with D perhaps TRBD1 (5 bases). Per germline, CDR1 MNHEY and CDR2 SVGEGT. The CDR3 runs 14 residues. CDR3 sequence reads: CAGSVDRMNTEAFF. The CDR3 region has the DNA TGTGCCGGCAGTGTTGACAGAATGAACACTGAAGCTTTCTTT.

Only a few counts were recorded for this clonotype. Germline is not matched at one junction end, which may reflect a read error. The rearrangement joins TRBV28 to TRBJ1-5; D ambiguous. The CDR3 is 15 amino acids. The germline gives CDR1 MDHEN, CDR2 SYDVKM. The CDR3 sequence is CASKEVNDGNQPQHF. The CDR3 DNA reads as TGTGCCAGCAAAGAGGTTAATGACGGCAATCAGCCCCAGCATTTC.

In its sample, this clonotype was seen many times. This chain connects TRBV29-1 to TRBJ2-3; D remains unclear. V shed 1 base and J shed 4 bases, with 3 bases lying between them. The CDR3 runs 11 residues. Germline values: CDR1 SQVTM, CDR2 ANQGSEA. The CDR3 sequence: CSVEAPDTQYF. DNA for the CDR3: TGCAGCGTTGAAGCCCCAGATACGCAGTATTTT.

This clonotype has a count of ten or more. The chain is built from TRBV20-1 and TRBJ2-5; 9 nucleotides align to TRBD1. The CDR3 runs 14 residues. Germline CDR1 is DFQATT and CDR2 is SNEGSKA (reference sequence). The ends lost 5 bases at V and 8 bases at J; junction bases unmatched: 12. Here the CDR3 DNA reads TGCAGTGCTGTCCGGGACAGGGCCTTCGGAACCCAGTACTTC. It encodes CSAVRDRAFGTQYF.

This clonotype was seen ten or more times. This chain connects TRBV7-8 to TRBJ1-1; 9 bases match TRBD1. CDR1 is SGHVS, CDR2 FQNEAQ, per germline. After removal of 7 bases from V and 1 base from J, the junction contained 7 bases not matched to a gene. The length of the CDR3 is 15 residues. The CDR3 here is CASTLGTGPNTEAFF. The CDR3 DNA reads as TGTGCCAGCACCCTAGGGACAGGGCCGAACACTGAAGCTTTCTTT.

Many counts were recorded for this clonotype. The chain joins TRBV6-2 or TRBV6-3 to TRBJ2-1, with D perhaps matching TRBD2 (5 bases). The CDR3 totals 14 residues. The germline V gene encodes CDR1 MNHEY and CDR2 SVGEGT. Between the trimmed V and J ends, which lost 7 bases and 7 bases, there was a span of 17 bases. CDR3 bases: TGTGCCAGCAACGGAGGTATGCGGAGAAATGAGCAGTTCTTC. It specifies CASNGGMRRNEQFF.

This sequence joins TRBV29-1 and TRBJ2-5; 9 bases line up with TRBD1. J was trimmed by 5 bases and V by 7 bases; bases with no gene match: 14. Germline V lookup: CDR1 SQVTM, CDR2 ANQGSEA. This CDR3 has 15 residues. CDR3 nucleotide sequence: TGCAGCGAGGCCAAAGGGACAGGGCCGTCCGAGACCCAGTACTTC. Translated: CSEAKGTGPSETQYF.

This clonotype was observed a few times. The rearrangement links TRBV6-1 to TRBJ2-5; D ambiguous. The CDR3 loop spans 12 amino acids. Trimming shortened V by 7 bases and J by 7 bases, and 13 bases separated the two germline ends. Per germline, CDR1 MNHNS and CDR2 SASEGT. The CDR3 loop reads CASNQHPRTQYF. The DNA of the CDR3 is TGTGCCAGCAACCAACATCCCCGGACCCAGTACTTC.

The V gene is TRBV3-1, the J gene TRBJ2-7; 15 nucleotides line up with TRBD2. Germline values: CDR1 LGHDT, CDR2 YNNKEL (reference sequence). V lost 5 bases to trimming and J lost 7 bases; unmatched junction nucleotides: 3. CDR3 length equals 14 residues. The chain's CDR3 is CASSFGLAGGEQYF. As DNA, the CDR3 is TGTGCCAGCAGCTTCGGACTAGCGGGAGGGGAGCAGTACTTC.

The V gene is TRBV6-2 or TRBV6-3, the J gene TRBJ2-3; D not certain. Deletions cut 2 bases from V and 0 bases from J, with 12 bases between. Germline CDR1 and CDR2: MNHEY and SVGEGT. This CDR3 spans 16 amino acids. The CDR3 region is CASSYSRVGSTDTQYF. As DNA, the CDR3 is TGTGCCAGCAGTTACAGTAGAGTGGGGAGCACAGATACGCAGTATTTT.

The table lists this clonotype with a few counts. This may be a read error: a much more frequent sequence differs by one nucleotide. The chain is built from TRBV12-3 or TRBV12-4 and TRBJ2-3; 11 nucleotides match TRBD2. CDR3 size: 15 residues. The CDR3 spells CAGSQGLAGTDTQYF. The CDR3 coding sequence is TGTGCCGGCAGTCAGGGACTAGCGGGCACAGATACGCAGTATTTT.

The chain's CDR3 is CASSLILAGAPGGELFF. CDR3 coding DNA: TGTGCCAGCAGCTTAATACTAGCGGGAGCTCCAGGCGGGGAGCTGTTTTTT. The rearrangement uses TRBV11-2 and TRBJ2-2; 11 bases are a match to TRBD2. The junction had 9 bases not matched to a gene; V was cut back by 2 bases and J by 7 bases. The germline V gene encodes CDR1 SGHAT and CDR2 FQNNGV. The CDR3 totals 17 residues.

This chain connects TRBV13 to TRBJ1-1; D perhaps matches TRBD1 (5 bases). The CDR3 is 13 amino acids. CDR1 is PRHDT, CDR2 FYEKMQ, per germline (reference sequence). V lost 5 bases, J lost 5 bases, and 12 bases lay in between. CDR3 region: CASSEWGETEAFF. In DNA, the CDR3 is TGTGCCAGCAGCGAGTGGGGGGAAACTGAAGCTTTCTTT. The full variable domain, rest sourced from reference TRBV13 and TRBJ1-1, is AAGVIQSPRHLIKEKRETATLKCYPIPRHDTVYWYQQGPGQDPQFLISFYEKMQSDKGSIPDRFSAQQFSDYHSELNMSSLELGDSALYFCASSEWGETEAFFGQGTRLTVV.

At least ten counts were recorded for this clonotype. The gene calls are TRBV30 and TRBJ2-1; no definite D call. CDR1 GTSNPN and CDR2 SVGIG come from the germline V gene (reference sequence). V lost 7 bases to trimming and J lost 3 bases, with 19 bases between them. The CDR3 spans 15 residues. The CDR3 protein is CASTSETPLYNEQFF. The CDR3 DNA reads TGTGCCTCGACCTCCGAGACTCCCCTCTACAATGAGCAGTTCTTC.

This clonotype was counted many times. J is TRBJ1-2 and V is TRBV10-3; D is unclear. V was trimmed by 3 bases and J by 6 bases, leaving 14 bases between them. This CDR3 spans 14 amino acids. CDR1 and CDR2 from the germline V gene are ENHRY and SYGVKD. The CDR3 loop reads CAISDRRPEDGYTF. The CDR3 region has the DNA TGTGCCATCAGTGATCGGCGCCCCGAGGATGGCTACACCTTC.

This clonotype was seen at least ten times. The chain employs TRBV27 and TRBJ1-1, with D possibly matching TRBD1 (5 bases). V was pared by 4 bases and J by 4 bases, with 13 bases between. Germline V gene data show CDR1 as MNHEY and CDR2 as SMNVEV (reference sequence). This CDR3 comprises 14 residues. CDR3: CASSSRGGSTEAFF. In DNA form, the CDR3 reads TGTGCCAGCAGTTCCCGGGGGGGTAGCACTGAAGCTTTCTTT.

This clonotype was found many times. This chain links TRBV5-1 with TRBJ2-7, with TRBD1 matching over 7 bases. The J segment lost 0 bases and the V segment lost 6 bases, leaving 6 bases of the junction unmatched. The CDR3 loop spans 14 amino acids. Germline values: CDR1 SGHRS, CDR2 YFSETQ. CDR3 bases: TGCGCCAGCAAGTCCGGGACAGACTCCTACGAGCAGTACTTC. This translates into CASKSGTDSYEQYF. Variable domain in full (rest from reference TRBV5-1 and TRBJ2-7): KAGVTQTPRYLIKTRGQQVTLSCSPISGHRSVSWYQQTPGQGLQFLFEYFSETQRNKGNFPGRFSGRQFSNSRSEMNVSTLELGDSALYLCASKSGTDSYEQYFGPGTRLTVT.

V and J are TRBV24-1 and TRBJ2-2; D is perhaps TRBD1 (5 bases). V dropped 4 bases and J dropped 2 bases, with 10 bases sitting between them. CDR1 KGHDR and CDR2 SFDVKD come from the germline V gene. The CDR3 runs 15 residues. The CDR3 is CATSDPQGNTGELFF. CDR3 bases: TGTGCCACCAGTGACCCTCAGGGAAACACCGGGGAGCTGTTTTTT.

This clonotype was seen only a few times. This chain joins TRBV5-6 and TRBJ2-1; D might be TRBD2 (5 bases). In germline, CDR1 is SGHDT, CDR2 YYEEEE. The CDR3 loop spans 15 amino acids. The germline V and J ends were trimmed by 4 bases and 2 bases, with 13 bases remaining between them. The CDR3 sequence is CASSPGFRPYNEQFF. CDR3 in DNA: TGTGCCAGCAGCCCGGGGTTCCGTCCCTACAATGAGCAGTTCTTC.

V is TRBV3-1 and J is TRBJ2-1; 7 positions agree with TRBD2. This CDR3 comprises 14 residues. V lost 3 bases and J lost 5; bases outside the gene matches: 4. CDR1 is LGHDT and CDR2 is YNNKEL in the germline V gene (reference sequence). CDR3 in amino acids: CASSHSLANNEQFF. CDR3 bases: TGTGCCAGCAGCCACTCACTAGCGAACAATGAGCAGTTCTTC.

This clonotype was seen repeatedly, ten times or more. In nucleotides, the CDR3 is TGTGCCAGCCAAACTAGCGGTCCGAGCTACGAGCAGTACTTC. This encodes CASQTSGPSYEQYF. The rearrangement joins TRBV28 to TRBJ2-7, with TRBD2 identical over 8 bases. The CDR3 runs 14 residues. V lost 8 bases and J lost 3; bases outside the gene matches: 9. Per germline, CDR1 MDHEN and CDR2 SYDVKM. The variable domain in full, with the rest retrieved from reference TRBV28 and TRBJ2-7, is DVKVTQSSRYLVKRTGEKVFLECVQDMDHENMFWYRQDPGLGLRLIYFSYDVKMKEKGDIPEGYSVSREKKERFSLILESASTNQTSMYLCASQTSGPSYEQYFGPGTRLTVT.

This clonotype showed up many times. The rearrangement links TRBV6-1 to TRBJ2-3; 8 bases are shared with TRBD2. V was pared by 8 bases and J by 5 bases, with 6 bases of the junction left unmatched. Germline assignment: CDR1 MNHNS and CDR2 SASEGT. The CDR3 has 13 amino acids. Here the CDR3 reads CASGLAGKDTQYF. The CDR3 DNA sequence: TGTGCCAGCGGGTTAGCGGGGAAAGATACGCAGTATTTT.

The chain is built from TRBV5-4 and TRBJ2-1, with 10 bases that match TRBD2. Germline CDR1 reads SGHNT; CDR2 reads YYREEE (reference sequence). This CDR3 comprises 14 residues. The CDR3 is CEVRTSGTYNEQFF. The CDR3 coding sequence is TGTGAAGTTCGGACTAGCGGAACCTACAATGAGCAGTTCTTC.

CDR3 coding DNA: TGTGCCAGCAGTCCCCAGGCAGGGACCTATGGCTACACCTTC. Its protein product is CASSPQAGTYGYTF. The V gene is TRBV28, the J gene TRBJ1-2; maybe TRBD1 (5 bases). Germline-derived CDR1 and CDR2 are MDHEN and SYDVKM. The CDR3 sequence is 14 residues long. The V end was cut by 5 bases, the J end by 4 bases, with 14 bases between.

This clonotype showed up just a few times. The chain employs TRBV7-8 and TRBJ2-1, with TRBD2 matching over 13 bases. The CDR3 spans 16 residues. The ends lost 5 bases at V and 9 bases at J; junction bases unmatched: 10. Germline loops: CDR1 SGHVS, CDR2 FQNEAQ. CDR3 sequence (DNA): TGTGCCAGCAGCGTAGAGGGACTAGCGGGACGTGTTGAGCAGTTCTTC. This encodes CASSVEGLAGRVEQFF.